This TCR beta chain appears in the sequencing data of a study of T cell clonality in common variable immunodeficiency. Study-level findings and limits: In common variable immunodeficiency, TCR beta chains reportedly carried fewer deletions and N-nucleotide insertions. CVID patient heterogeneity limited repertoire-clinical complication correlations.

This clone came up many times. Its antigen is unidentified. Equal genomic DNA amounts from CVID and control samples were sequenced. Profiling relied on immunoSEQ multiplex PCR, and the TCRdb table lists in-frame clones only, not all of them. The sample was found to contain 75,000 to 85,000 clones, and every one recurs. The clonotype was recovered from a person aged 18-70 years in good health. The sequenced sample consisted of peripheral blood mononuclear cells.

The sequenced part of the CDR3 DNA is TGTGCCAGCTCACCCCGGACAGGCCAAGAGACC. Its translation is CASSPRTGQET. The complete CDR3 protein is CASSPRTGQETQYF. The J gene is TRBJ2-5, the V gene TRBV18, with TRBD1 identical over 7 bases. From the germline J gene comes the end of the CDR3, since the read stops 3 residues before it. The CDR3 consists of 14 residues. Looked up from germline, CDR1 is KGHSH and CDR2 is LQKENI. V lost 3 bases, J lost 1 base, and 2 bases stayed unmatched.